A single sample gave rise to the 20 T cell receptor beta chains below, sequenced in a study of shared clonotypes between healthy human individuals. Data came from immunoSEQ multiplex PCR; TCRdb stores just in-frame clones and leaves some out. This table holds 660,000 or so clones, approximately 96% found once. Terminally differentiated effector memory CD45RA+ cells were excluded from the naive CD8 cells, which were CD45RO-negative and positively selected for CCR7. Sequencing was performed on naive CD8+ T cells sorted from blood. The receptors were gathered from a woman in her 30s in good health.

This rearrangement joins TRBV6-5 to TRBJ2-7; perhaps TRBD2 as D (6 bases). V lost 0 bases and J lost 0, with 12 bases in between. This CDR3 comprises 16 residues. Germline lookup yields CDR1 MNHEY and CDR2 SVGAGI. This CDR3 is CASSYSSGETSYEQYF. The CDR3, as DNA: TGTGCCAGCAGTTACTCCTCGGGGGAGACCTCCTACGAGCAGTACTTC.

This chain connects TRBV19 to TRBJ2-7; 8 nucleotides match TRBD1. Looked up from germline, CDR1 is LNHDA and CDR2 is SQIVND (reference sequence). The CDR3 is 14 residues long. The J segment lost 1 base and the V segment lost 6 bases, leaving 5 bases of the junction unmatched. The CDR3 DNA reads as TGTGCCAGTAGCCCGGGACAGGCGTCCTACGAGCAGTACTTC. Its protein product is CASSPGQASYEQYF.

This clone showed up just once. The chain couples TRBV9 to TRBJ2-7; D not certain. Germline CDR1 SGDLS, CDR2 YYNGEE. The V end lost 0 bases, the J end lost 2 bases, and 12 bases lay between the germline ends. The CDR3 covers 15 residues. CDR3 sequence: CASSVDDGGTYEQYF. Written as DNA, the CDR3 is TGTGCCAGCAGCGTAGACGACGGCGGAACCTACGAGCAGTACTTC.

The chain employs TRBV18 and TRBJ2-6; TRBD1 agrees at 8 bases. The CDR3 sequence is 17 residues long. Looked up from germline, CDR1 is KGHSH and CDR2 is LQKENI. J gave up 8 bases and V 3 bases, and 12 bases lay outside the gene matches. Written as DNA, the CDR3 is TGTGCCAGCTCACCTGGGACAGGCACCTCCAAGACCAACGTCCTGACTTTC. Its translation: CASSPGTGTSKTNVLTF. The whole variable domain, filled in from reference TRBV18 and TRBJ2-6, reads NAGVMQNPRHLVRRRGQEARLRCSPMKGHSHVYWYRQLPEEGLKFMVYLQKENIIDESGMPKERFSAEFPKEGPSILRIQQVVRGDSAAYFCASSPGTGTSKTNVLTFGAGSRLTVL.

The chain combines TRBV5-1 with TRBJ1-1; maybe TRBD1 (5 bases). The ends were cut back, 7 bases at V and 1 base at J, with 20 bases in the middle. From germline, CDR1 is SGHRS and CDR2 YFSETQ. The CDR3 length is 16 residues. CDR3 region: CASAPDPQGSNTEAFF. In DNA, the CDR3 is TGCGCCAGCGCCCCTGACCCCCAGGGATCGAACACTGAAGCTTTCTTT. Variable domain in full (rest from reference TRBV5-1 and TRBJ1-1): KAGVTQTPRYLIKTRGQQVTLSCSPISGHRSVSWYQQTPGQGLQFLFEYFSETQRNKGNFPGRFSGRQFSNSRSEMNVSTLELGDSALYLCASAPDPQGSNTEAFFGQGTRLTVV.

V and J are TRBV7-8 and TRBJ2-2; no clear D gene. Trimming took 5 bases from V and 0 from J, leaving 13 bases between them. This CDR3 has 16 residues. Germline CDR1 reads SGHVS; CDR2 reads FQNEAQ. The CDR3 DNA follows: TGTGCCAGCAGCCCTGCCTTAGATTCGAACACCGGGGAGCTGTTTTTT. It specifies CASSPALDSNTGELFF.

V gene TRBV29-1 combines with J gene TRBJ2-1, with a tentative D call TRBD1 (6 bases). The V gene lost 6 bases and the J gene lost 8 bases, with 14 bases spanning the gap. The CDR3 consists of 12 residues. Per germline, CDR1 SQVTM and CDR2 ANQGSEA. The chain's CDR3 is CSVQPQGHEQFF. CDR3 nucleotide sequence: TGCAGCGTCCAACCGCAGGGGCATGAGCAGTTCTTC.

This rearrangement joins TRBV4-1 to TRBJ1-5; 7 bases are a match to TRBD1. The V gene's germline CDR1 is MGHRA and CDR2 YSYEKL. Germline trimming cut 4 bases from V and 4 bases from J; bases unmatched to any gene: 7. The CDR3 consists of 15 residues. CDR3 nucleotides: TGCGCCAGCAGCCCAGGACAGGCTGGGAATCAGCCCCAGCATTTT. Protein: CASSPGQAGNQPQHF.

The rearrangement uses TRBV5-4 and TRBJ1-1; TRBD1 agrees at 10 bases. The CDR3 consists of 13 residues. The germline V gene has CDR1 SGHNT and CDR2 YYREEE (reference sequence). The V and J ends lost 5 bases and 6 bases, in that order; junction bases with no gene match: 4. Written as DNA, the CDR3 is TGTGCCAGCAGACCGACAGGGGGCGCTGAAGCTTTCTTT. It codes for CASRPTGGAEAFF.

The chain employs TRBV28 and TRBJ2-7, with 9 bases fitting TRBD2. Per the germline V gene, CDR1 is MDHEN and CDR2 is SYDVKM. J lost 7 bases, V lost 8 bases, and 21 bases had no gene match. The CDR3 length is 17 residues. CDR3 residues: CASGLATQGLPTGEQYF. In DNA form, the CDR3 reads TGTGCCAGCGGACTAGCGACCCAAGGCCTCCCTACGGGGGAGCAGTACTTC.

The chain employs TRBV19 and TRBJ2-3, with TRBD2 identical over 8 bases. In germline, CDR1 is LNHDA, CDR2 SQIVND (reference sequence). CDR3 length equals 17 residues. The trim removed 1 base at V and 4 bases at J, leaving 10 bases unmatched. The CDR3 sequence: CASSIASGGTNSDTQYF. The DNA for the CDR3 is TGTGCCAGTAGTATAGCCTCGGGAGGGACCAACTCAGATACGCAGTATTTT.

The rearrangement uses TRBV19 and TRBJ1-5; D ambiguous. This CDR3 is 15 amino acids long. The V gene's germline CDR1 is LNHDA and CDR2 SQIVND (reference sequence). The ends were cut back, 3 bases at V and 4 bases at J, with 13 bases in the middle. The CDR3 region is CASSIPHSANQPQHF. In DNA, the CDR3 is TGTGCCAGTAGTATCCCCCACAGCGCTAATCAGCCCCAGCATTTT.

The V and J genes are TRBV30 and TRBJ2-7; 7 nucleotides align to TRBD2. The germline V gene encodes CDR1 GTSNPN and CDR2 SVGIG (reference sequence). Germline trimming cut 0 bases from V and 3 bases from J; bases unmatched to any gene: 2. The CDR3 length is 13 residues. CDR3: CAWSVREGYEQYF. For the CDR3, the DNA is TGTGCCTGGAGTGTAAGGGAGGGCTACGAGCAGTACTTC.

The genes are TRBV15 and TRBJ2-1; unclear D gene. CDR1 and CDR2 (germline): LNHNV, YYDKDF (reference sequence). There are 13 residues in the CDR3. With 0 bases removed from V and 5 bases from J, the gap between germline ends came to 5 bases. The CDR3 DNA is TGTGCCACCAGCAGAGATTGGAACAATGAGCAGTTCTTC. The encoded protein is CATSRDWNNEQFF.

The chain couples TRBV13 to TRBJ2-7; TRBD2 is a possible D gene (6 bases). The V end lost 3 bases, the J end lost 2 bases, and 11 bases lay between the germline ends. Germline values: CDR1 PRHDT, CDR2 FYEKMQ (reference sequence). This CDR3 spans 14 amino acids. The CDR3 coding sequence is TGTGCCAGCAGCTTGGGGGACTCTACCTACGAGCAGTACTTC. Translated: CASSLGDSTYEQYF.

This chain joins TRBV7-6 and TRBJ2-4, with D perhaps TRBD1 or TRBD2 (5 bases each). CDR1 and CDR2 (germline): SGHVS, FNYEAQ. The ends were cut back, 6 bases at V and 6 bases at J, with 15 bases in the middle. The CDR3 runs 14 residues. The CDR3 loop is CASSPSFGGNIQYF. The CDR3 nucleotides are TGTGCCAGCAGTCCCTCCTTTGGGGGAAACATTCAGTACTTC.

This clone was found once. The gene calls are TRBV25-1 and TRBJ2-1; TRBD2 matches 7 bases. This CDR3 is built from 12 residues. Germline V gene sequence: CDR1 MGHDK, CDR2 SYGVNS. V was clipped by 7 bases and J by 9 bases; unmatched bases: 6. The CDR3 DNA follows: TGTGCCAGCACCTATAGCGGGCTTGAGCAGTTCTTC. Protein sequence: CASTYSGLEQFF.

The chain uses TRBV25-1 and TRBJ1-1; 7 nucleotides agree with TRBD1. V lost 6 bases, J lost 2 bases, and 6 bases stayed unmatched. The CDR3 contains 14 residues. In germline, CDR1 is MGHDK, CDR2 SYGVNS. The CDR3 here is CASRHRTGNTEAFF. The CDR3 nucleotides are TGTGCCAGCAGGCACAGGACAGGTAACACTGAAGCTTTCTTT.

A word on this clone: Other nucleotide sequences in the sample specify the same CDR3. The chain recombines TRBV19 with TRBJ1-1; D may be TRBD1 (5 bases). V gave up 0 bases and J gave up 0 bases, with 8 bases separating them. Germline V CDR1 and CDR2: LNHDA, SQIVND (reference sequence). The CDR3 sequence is 15 residues long. CDR3 nucleotide sequence: TGTGCCAGTAGTATAGAGCAGGGCTTGAACACTGAAGCTTTCTTT. Protein product: CASSIEQGLNTEAFF.

V usage is TRBV2 and J usage is TRBJ2-1; tentative D call: TRBD1 (5 bases). Deletions cut 6 bases from V and 3 bases from J, with 9 bases between. Germline V gene lookup returns CDR1 SNHLY and CDR2 FYNNEI. The CDR3 is 13 residues long. Written as DNA, the CDR3 is TGTGCCAGCAGGTCAGGGCTCTACAATGAGCAGTTCTTC. Translating gives CASRSGLYNEQFF.